The clone carrying this T cell receptor beta chain was detected many times. cDNA synthesis used a TRAV/TRBV-specific primer set for both chains. It was with a constant-region primer and a V-primer adapter that TCRs were amplified over around 19 PCR cycles. TCRdb called the reads again in MiXCR, with one record for every CDR3 protein. In the table there are tens of thousands of distinct CDR3 sequences, 15% to 20% of which are singletons. Trimming took 4 bases from V and 5 from J; bases not matched to a gene: 5. This CDR3 has 16 residues. Germline values: CDR1 SGHRS, CDR2 YFSETQ. This sample is part of a study of low-dose radiotherapy and immunotherapy resistance in tumors. Study-level information: Cyclophosphamide was given intravenously at 200 mg/m2 every two weeks, and each dose came one day before radiation and immunotherapy.

Time point: before trial treatment. Along with nivolumab and ipilimumab, donors received aspirin, low-dose cyclophosphamide and low-dose radiotherapy. Each eligible patient had an advanced solid tumor, and these tumors lacked tumor-infiltrating lymphocytes. The specimen comprised PBMCs, sampled before treatment. The TCR sequence derives from a male donor with prostate cancer. This chain uses TRBV5-1 with TRBJ2-5, with 16 bases fitting TRBD2. In DNA, the CDR3 is TGCGCCAGCAGCGGGACTAGCGGGAGGGCATGGGAGACCCAGTACTTC. The encoded protein is CASSGTSGRAWETQYF.